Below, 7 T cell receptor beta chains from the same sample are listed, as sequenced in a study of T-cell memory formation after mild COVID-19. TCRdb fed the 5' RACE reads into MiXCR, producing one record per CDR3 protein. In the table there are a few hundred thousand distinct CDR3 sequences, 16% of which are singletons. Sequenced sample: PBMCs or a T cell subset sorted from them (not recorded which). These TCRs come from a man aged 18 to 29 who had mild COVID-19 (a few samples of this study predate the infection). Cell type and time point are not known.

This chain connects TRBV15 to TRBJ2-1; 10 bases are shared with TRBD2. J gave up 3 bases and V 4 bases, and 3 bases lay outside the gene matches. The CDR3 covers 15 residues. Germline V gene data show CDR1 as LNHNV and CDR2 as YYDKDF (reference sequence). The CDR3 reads CATSTQRGGYNEQFF. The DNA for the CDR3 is TGTGCCACCAGCACCCAGCGGGGGGGCTACAATGAGCAGTTCTTC.

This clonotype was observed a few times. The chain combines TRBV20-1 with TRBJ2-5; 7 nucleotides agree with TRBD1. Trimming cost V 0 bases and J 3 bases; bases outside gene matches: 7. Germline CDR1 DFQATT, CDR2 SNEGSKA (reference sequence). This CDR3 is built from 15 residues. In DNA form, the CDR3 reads TGCAGTGCTAGAGATGGGACAGCCGCTGAAGAGACCCAGTACTTC. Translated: CSARDGTAAEETQYF.

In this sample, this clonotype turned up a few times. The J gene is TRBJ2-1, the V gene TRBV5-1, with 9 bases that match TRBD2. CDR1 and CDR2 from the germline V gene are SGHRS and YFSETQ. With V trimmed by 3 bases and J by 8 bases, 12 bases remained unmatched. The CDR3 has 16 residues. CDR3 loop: CASSSYSGGGADEQFF. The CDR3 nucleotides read TGCGCCAGCAGCTCCTATAGCGGGGGCGGCGCGGATGAGCAGTTCTTC.

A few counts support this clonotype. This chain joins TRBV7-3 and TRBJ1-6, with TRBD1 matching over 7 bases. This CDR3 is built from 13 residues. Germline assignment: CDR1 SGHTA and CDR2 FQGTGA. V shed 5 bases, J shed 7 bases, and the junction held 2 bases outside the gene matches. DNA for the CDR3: TGTGCCAGCAGCCCGGACAGGAATTCACCCCTCCACTTT. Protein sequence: CASSPDRNSPLHF. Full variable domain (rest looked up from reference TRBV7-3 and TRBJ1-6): GAGVSQTPSNKVTEKGKYVELRCDPISGHTALYWYRQSLGQGPEFLIYFQGTGAADDSGLPNDRFFAVRPEGSVSTLKIQRTERGDSAVYLCASSPDRNSPLHFGNGTRLTVT.

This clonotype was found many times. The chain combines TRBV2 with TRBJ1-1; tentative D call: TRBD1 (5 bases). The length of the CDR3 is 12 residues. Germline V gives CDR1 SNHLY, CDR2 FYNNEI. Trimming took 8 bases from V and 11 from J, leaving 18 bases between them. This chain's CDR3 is CASLPPGPLAFF. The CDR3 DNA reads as TGTGCCAGCCTCCCTCCGGGACCCTTGGCTTTCTTT.

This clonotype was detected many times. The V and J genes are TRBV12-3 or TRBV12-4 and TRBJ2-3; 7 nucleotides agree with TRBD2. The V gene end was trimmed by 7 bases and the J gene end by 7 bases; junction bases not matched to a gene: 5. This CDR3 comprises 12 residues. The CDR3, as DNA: TGTGCCAGCACTGGGGGGGGAAATACGCAGTATTTT. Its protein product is CASTGGGNTQYF.

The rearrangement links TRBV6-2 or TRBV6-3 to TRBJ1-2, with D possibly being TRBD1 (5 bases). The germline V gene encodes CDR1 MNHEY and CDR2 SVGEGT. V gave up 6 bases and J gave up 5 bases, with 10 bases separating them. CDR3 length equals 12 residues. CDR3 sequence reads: CASSRDRYGYTF. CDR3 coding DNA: TGTGCCAGCAGCAGGGACCGTTATGGCTACACCTTC.